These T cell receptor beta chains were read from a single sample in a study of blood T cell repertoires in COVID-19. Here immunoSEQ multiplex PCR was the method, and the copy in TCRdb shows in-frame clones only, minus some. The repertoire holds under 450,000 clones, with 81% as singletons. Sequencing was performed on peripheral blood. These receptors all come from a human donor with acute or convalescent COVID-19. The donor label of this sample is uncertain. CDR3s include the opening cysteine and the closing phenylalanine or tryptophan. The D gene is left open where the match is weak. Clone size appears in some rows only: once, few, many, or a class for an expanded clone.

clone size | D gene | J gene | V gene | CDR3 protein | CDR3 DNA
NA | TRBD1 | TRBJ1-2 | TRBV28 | CASSPSRTGGAGGYTF | TGTGCCAGCAGCCCCTCCCGGACAGGGGGCGCGGGAGGCTACACCTTC
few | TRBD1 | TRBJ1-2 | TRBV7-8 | CASSSPDRGDYGYTF | TGTGCCAGCAGCTCGCCGGACAGGGGGGACTATGGCTACACCTTC
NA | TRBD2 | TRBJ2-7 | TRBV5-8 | CASSWQRGSSYEQYF | TGTGCCAGCAGCTGGCAGCGGGGGAGCTCCTACGAGCAGTACTTC
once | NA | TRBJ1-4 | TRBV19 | CASSPRGGWANEKLFF | TGTGCCAGTAGTCCCCGGGGGGGGTGGGCTAATGAAAAACTGTTTTTT
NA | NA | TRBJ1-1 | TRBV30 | CAWSPPGGTEAFF | TGTGCCTGGAGTCCCCCGGGTGGGACTGAAGCTTTCTTT
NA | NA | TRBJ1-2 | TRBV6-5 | CASNRGGAGYTF | TGTGCCAGCAACCGTGGGGGCGCCGGCTACACCTTC
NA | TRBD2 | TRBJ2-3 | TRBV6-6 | CASSLARTSSAFTDTQYF | TGTGCCAGCAGTCTCGCCAGGACTAGCTCGGCATTCACAGATACGCAGTATTTT
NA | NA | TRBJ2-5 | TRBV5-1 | CASSLVGARRETQYF | TGCGCCAGCAGCTTGGTGGGGGCAAGGCGGGAGACCCAGTACTTC
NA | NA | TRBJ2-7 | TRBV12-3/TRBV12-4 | CASSLSGTYEQYF | TGTGCCAGCAGTTTATCAGGTACCTACGAGCAGTACTTC
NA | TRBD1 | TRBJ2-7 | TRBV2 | CASSNNRQGMNEQYF | TGTGCCAGCAGTAACAACCGACAGGGTATGAACGAGCAGTACTTC
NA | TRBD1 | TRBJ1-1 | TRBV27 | CASRDRALNTEAFF | TGTGCCAGTCGGGACAGGGCGTTGAACACTGAAGCTTTCTTT
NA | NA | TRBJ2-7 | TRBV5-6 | CASSLDSGAHEQYF | TGTGCCAGCAGCTTGGACAGCGGCGCCCACGAGCAGTACTTC
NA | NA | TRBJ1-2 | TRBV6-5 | CASSYSRLGGYTF | TGTGCCAGCAGTTACTCGAGACTGGGTGGCTACACCTTC
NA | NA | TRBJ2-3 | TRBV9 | CASSVAGSSTDTQYF | TGTGCCAGCAGCGTAGCGGGGTCTAGCACAGATACGCAGTATTTT
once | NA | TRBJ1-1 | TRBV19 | CASSLLTGIPEAFF | TGTGCCAGTAGTCTACTAACAGGGATCCCCGAAGCTTTCTTT
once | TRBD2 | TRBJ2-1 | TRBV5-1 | CASSTSGGAGNEQFF | TGCGCCAGCAGCACTAGCGGGGGGGCCGGCAATGAGCAGTTCTTC
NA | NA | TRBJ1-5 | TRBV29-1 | CSVRLGGVNQPQHF | TGCAGCGTTCGCTTGGGGGGGGTCAATCAGCCCCAGCATTTT
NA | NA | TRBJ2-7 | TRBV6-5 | CASLDPGGGKQYF | TGTGCCAGCCTAGACCCTGGAGGCGGGAAGCAGTACTTC
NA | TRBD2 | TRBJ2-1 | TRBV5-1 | CASSSNPGTSGNEQFF | TGCGCCAGCAGCTCCAATCCTGGGACTAGCGGTAATGAGCAGTTCTTC
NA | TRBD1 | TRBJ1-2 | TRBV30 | CAMDRLNLYGYTF | TGTGCCATGGACAGGCTCAATCTTTATGGCTACACCTTC
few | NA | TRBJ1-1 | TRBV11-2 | CASSLVGHRRGEAFF | TGTGCCAGCAGCTTAGTCGGGCACAGGAGAGGTGAAGCTTTCTTT
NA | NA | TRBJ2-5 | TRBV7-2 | CASSARHVETQYF | TGTGCCAGCAGCGCCCGACATGTTGAGACCCAGTACTTC
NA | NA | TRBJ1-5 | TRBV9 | CASSVGGGNNQPQHF | TGTGCCAGCAGCGTAGGTGGAGGGAACAATCAGCCCCAGCATTTT
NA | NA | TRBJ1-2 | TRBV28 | CASSSRSHYGYTF | TGTGCCAGCAGTTCGCGTTCACACTATGGCTACACCTTC
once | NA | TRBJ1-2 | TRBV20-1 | CSASSQINYGYTF | TGCAGTGCTAGTAGCCAAATTAACTATGGCTACACCTTC
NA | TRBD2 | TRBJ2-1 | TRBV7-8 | CASSSLLAEGWGSIYNEQFF | TGTGCCAGCAGCTCTCTCCTAGCGGAAGGCTGGGGATCAATCTACAATGAGCAGTTCTTC
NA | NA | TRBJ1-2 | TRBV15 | CATSRDVDRPLDGYTF | TGTGCCACCAGCAGGGACGTAGACAGGCCCCTGGATGGCTACACCTTC
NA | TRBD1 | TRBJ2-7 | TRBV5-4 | CASSRQGQGYEQYF | TGTGCCAGCAGCCGGCAGGGACAGGGCTACGAGCAGTACTTC
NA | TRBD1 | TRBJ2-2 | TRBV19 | CASGDRTDTGELFF | TGTGCCAGTGGGGACAGAACGGACACCGGGGAGCTGTTTTTT
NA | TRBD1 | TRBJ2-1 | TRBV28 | CASSFPGTGNNEQFF | TGTGCCAGCAGTTTCCCCGGGACAGGAAACAATGAGCAGTTCTTC
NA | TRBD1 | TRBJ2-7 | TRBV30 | CAWSVKQGVPYEQYF | TGTGCCTGGAGCGTCAAACAGGGGGTCCCCTACGAGCAGTACTTC
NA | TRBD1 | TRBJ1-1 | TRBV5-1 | CASSFGWTGDTEAFF | TGCGCCAGCAGCTTTGGATGGACAGGGGACACTGAAGCTTTCTTT
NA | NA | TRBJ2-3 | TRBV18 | CASSLLVTDTQYF | TGTGCCAGCTCACTACTAGTCACAGATACGCAGTATTTT
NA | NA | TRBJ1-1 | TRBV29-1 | CSVWTARVNTEAFF | TGCAGCGTCTGGACAGCCCGGGTGAACACTGAAGCTTTCTTT
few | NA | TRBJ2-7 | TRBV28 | CASNKFLGGRAEYEQYF | TGTGCCAGCAATAAGTTTTTGGGAGGCAGGGCTGAGTACGAGCAGTACTTC
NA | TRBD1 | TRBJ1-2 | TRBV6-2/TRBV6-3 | CASTPAPQGSRGYTF | TGTGCCAGCACCCCAGCCCCACAGGGGAGTCGTGGCTACACCTTC
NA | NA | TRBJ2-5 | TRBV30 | CAWSLGGGLETQYF | TGTGCCTGGTCTCTCGGGGGAGGTCTGGAGACCCAGTACTTC
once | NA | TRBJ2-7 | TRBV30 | CAWSKGQSYEQYF | TGTGCCTGGAGTAAAGGACAGTCCTACGAGCAGTACTTC
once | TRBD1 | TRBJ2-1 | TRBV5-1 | CASSSAGTGINEQFF | TGCGCCAGCAGCTCAGCCGGGACAGGGATCAATGAGCAGTTCTTC
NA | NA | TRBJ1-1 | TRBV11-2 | CASSLDRVRTEAFF | TGTGCCAGCAGCTTAGATCGAGTCCGTACTGAAGCTTTCTTT
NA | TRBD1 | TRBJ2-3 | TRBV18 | CASSPGQGGADTQYF | TGTGCCAGCTCACCTGGACAGGGGGGAGCAGATACGCAGTATTTT
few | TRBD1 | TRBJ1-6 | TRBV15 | CATSSKQGGWSNSPLHF | TGTGCCACCAGCAGCAAACAGGGGGGGTGGAGTAATTCACCCCTCCACTTT
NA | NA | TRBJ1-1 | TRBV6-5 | CASSFIQGRNTEAFF | TGTGCCAGCAGTTTTATACAGGGAAGGAACACTGAAGCTTTCTTT
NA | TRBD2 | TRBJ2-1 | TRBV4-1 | CASSRLAGKGYNEQFF | TGCGCCAGCAGCCGACTAGCGGGAAAGGGCTACAATGAGCAGTTCTTC
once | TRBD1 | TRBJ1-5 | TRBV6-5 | CASSKDRGNQPQHF | TGTGCCAGCAGCAAGGACAGGGGAAACCAGCCCCAGCATTTT
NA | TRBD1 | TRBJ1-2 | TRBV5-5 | CASRIQGAHGYTF | TGTGCCAGCAGAATACAGGGGGCTCATGGCTACACCTTC
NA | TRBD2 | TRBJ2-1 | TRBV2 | CASSERTSRYNEQFF | TGTGCCAGCAGCGAACGGACTAGCAGATACAATGAGCAGTTCTTC
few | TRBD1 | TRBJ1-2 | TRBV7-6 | CASSFDRGGGYGYTF | TGTGCCAGCAGCTTTGACAGGGGGGGTGGCTATGGCTACACCTTC
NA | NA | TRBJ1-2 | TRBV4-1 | CASSQDFTGMAGYTF | TGCGCCAGCAGCCAAGATTTTACAGGGATGGCTGGCTACACCTTC
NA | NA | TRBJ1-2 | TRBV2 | CASSSPGAGLNGYTF | TGTGCCAGCAGTTCCCCTGGGGCAGGGCTTAACGGCTACACCTTC